This TCR beta chain emerged from a study of T cell responses to AZD1222 COVID-19 vaccine listed by TCRdb under 2021. Regarding the study in general: A total of just over 230 trial participants underwent TCR sequencing, of whom more than 200 had received two doses of AZD1222 and roughly 26 had received two doses of the MenACWY control vaccine. Trial participants were enrolled by age into subgroups of 18-55, 56-69 and 70-plus years, and about 150, 27 and 61 TCR-sequenced participants, respectively, were included in these subgroups.

In this sample, this clone turned up once. Its cognate antigen has yet to be identified. Per-base qualities were not stored, and no clone one base away is much larger. The CDR3 regions of human TCRbeta chains were analyzed by immunosequencing. Under the source paper's analysis protocol: TCRs in the repertoires were matched against a reference library of SARS-CoV-2-specific TCRs that had been generated with the MIRA antigen-specificity platform. Breadth meant the fraction of unique TCRs that were SARS-CoV-2-associated, whereas depth meant the fraction of total T cells that were SARS-CoV-2-associated. Using the MIRA data, every spike-specific TCR was mapped to the spike region that the TCR reacted to and assigned to either a CD4 or a CD8 class. Log10-transformed breadth and depth values were compared by one-way ANOVA with Sidak's multiple comparisons tests. TCRdb provides this immuneACCESS table in a form limited to in-frame rearrangements. Some clones are lacking; in checked studies, under half of them reflect an unresolved V gene, and why the rest are absent is not known. The V and J calls and clone size come from that table; D and trimming were worked out from the DNA. Here the sample has about 150,000 clones; approximately 91% occur a single time. The ten biggest clones cover just under 2% of the sample.

Results the study describes overall, beyond this receptor: Reportedly, close to half of the unique spike-specific TCRs recognized epitopes lying outside the regions that are mutated in the B.1.351 and B.1.1.7 variants. Because no day 14 peak-response samples were available, repertoires were characterized only after the peak T cell response. Participants were mostly white British, with more females than males. The authors suggested clonal diversity may have been underestimated. Conclusions about previously exposed vaccinees were limited because only a handful of AZD1222 recipients were SARS-CoV-2 seropositive at baseline. Vaccine-associated CD4 TCRs spanned the whole spike protein, with dominant responses in regions 160-218 and 743-854. After two AZD1222 doses, both the breadth and the depth of spike-specific TCRs were significantly higher than at day 0 and than in MenACWY recipients. The 56-69-year group was small, and its depth increase did not reach significance, likely because of low power.

The time point tag for this specimen amounts to: about 28 days (+/-7) after the second vaccine dose. Because spike-specific TCR depth and breadth did not differ between the two schedules, AZD1222 recipients who got a second dose at roughly 4 weeks were pooled with those who got a second dose at roughly 12 weeks. Vaccinee samples came from UK trials COV001 and COV002, including a single-blind randomized controlled phase 2/3 trial of AZD1222 (ChAdOx1 nCoV-19) in healthy adults. Trial participant PBMC samples were collected at day 0 and day 28 after the second dose for TCRbeta chain sequencing. The CDR3 covers 15 residues, taking in both the cysteine and the phenylalanine. Just the 45-base CDR3 DNA is kept, in frame starting at base 1. V was cut back by 0 bases and J by 0 bases, leaving a gap of 6 bases between them. The germline V gene (reference sequence) gives CDR1 as LGHDT and CDR2 as YNNKEL.

The sample was peripheral blood, taken 28 days after the second AZD1222 dose. The chain joins TRBV3-1 (or the pseudogene TRBV3-2) to TRBJ2-1, with no confident D gene call. The source of this sequence is an adult who received the AZD1222 COVID-19 vaccine. The sequenced DNA is TGTGCCAGCAGCCAAGACAGGATCTCCTACAATGAGCAGTTCTTC. Its protein reads: CASSQDRISYNEQFF.